Each of the 21 T cell receptor beta chains below was sequenced from the same sample in a study of blood T cell repertoires in COVID-19. Clones were read by immunoSEQ multiplex PCR, and TCRdb kept only the in-frame ones, dropping some. This sample yields around 34,000 clones, of which about 80% are seen a single time; under 15% belongs to the top ten. Sequencing input: peripheral blood. The origin of the receptors is a woman between 65 and 79 years old with acute or convalescent COVID-19.

The chain couples TRBV10-2 to TRBJ2-7; a weak D match, TRBD1 (6 bases). The CDR3 sequence is 14 residues long. Looked up from germline, CDR1 is WSHSY and CDR2 is SAAADI. The V and J ends lost 2 bases and 7 bases respectively, with 15 bases between them. CDR3 in amino acids: CASSEPHRDGEQYF. CDR3 nucleotides: TGCGCCAGCAGTGAGCCCCACAGGGACGGGGAGCAGTACTTC.

This chain connects TRBV24-1 to TRBJ2-1; 14 positions match TRBD2. The CDR3 spans 14 residues. V gave up 9 bases and J gave up 9 bases; unmatched junction bases: 6. Germline CDR1 reads KGHDR; CDR2 reads SFDVKD. The CDR3, as DNA: TGTGCCACCGGGACTAGCGGGAGTAGGGGTGAGCAGTTCTTC. Translated: CATGTSGSRGEQFF.

This clone was recorded a few times. V gene TRBV4-2 combines with J gene TRBJ2-2; the match to TRBD2 covers 9 bases. The trim removed 8 bases at V and 4 bases at J, leaving 5 bases unmatched. In germline, CDR1 is LGHNA, CDR2 YNFKEQ. The CDR3 loop spans 14 amino acids. The CDR3 DNA reads TGTGCCAGCCAGCGGGGGGCGAGCACCGGGGAGCTGTTTTTT. Amino acids: CASQRGASTGELFF.

V and J are TRBV28 and TRBJ1-1; no definite D call. CDR3 size: 11 residues. Germline V gene lookup returns CDR1 MDHEN and CDR2 SYDVKM. V was clipped by 3 bases and J by 7 bases, with 6 bases between them. The CDR3 is CASSLIHEAFF. The CDR3 coding sequence is TGTGCCAGCAGTTTGATACATGAAGCTTTCTTT.

CDR3 coding DNA: TGTGCCATCATGCCGGACAGCACCTACGAGCAGTACTTC. It translates to CAIMPDSTYEQYF. The chain joins TRBV10-3 to TRBJ2-7; possible D gene TRBD1, 6 bases. This CDR3 has 13 residues. Germline V CDR1 and CDR2: ENHRY, SYGVKD. Trimming cost V 7 bases and J 2 bases, with 12 bases left between them.

The chain recombines TRBV2 with TRBJ1-1; D remains unclear. The CDR3 has 10 residues. Trimming stripped 11 bases from V and 4 bases from J, with 8 bases between. Germline loops: CDR1 SNHLY, CDR2 FYNNEI. CDR3 coding DNA: TGTGCCCTTGGGCGCACTGAAGCTTTCTTT. Its protein is CALGRTEAFF. Complete variable domain (other parts from reference TRBV2 and TRBJ1-1): EPEVTQTPSHQVTQMGQEVILRCVPISNHLYFYWYRQILGQKVEFLVSFYNNEISEKSEIFDDQFSVERPDGSNFTLKIRSTKLEDSAMYFCALGRTEAFFGQGTRLTVV.

The chain carries TRBV5-1 and TRBJ1-1; 10 bases are a match to TRBD1. V lost 4 bases to trimming and J lost 1 base; unmatched junction nucleotides: 10. Germline V gives CDR1 SGHRS, CDR2 YFSETQ. CDR3 size: 17 residues. CDR3 sequence reads: CASSKGTGESSNTEAFF. CDR3 in DNA: TGCGCCAGCAGCAAAGGGACAGGGGAAAGTTCGAACACTGAAGCTTTCTTT.

This chain links TRBV19 with TRBJ2-3, with 7 bases fitting TRBD2. The CDR3 runs 14 residues. Germline CDR1 reads LNHDA; CDR2 reads SQIVND (reference sequence). V dropped 10 bases and J dropped 2; count of bases not matched to a gene: 9. This CDR3 is CATSAGIITDTQYF. DNA of the CDR3: TGTGCCACCTCAGCGGGGATAATCACAGATACGCAGTATTTT.

The chain recombines TRBV29-1 with TRBJ2-1; tentative D call: TRBD1 (5 bases). V shed 4 bases and J shed 6 bases, with 16 bases lying between them. The CDR3 has 14 amino acids. CDR1 is SQVTM, CDR2 ANQGSEA, per germline. Written as DNA, the CDR3 is TGCAGCGTTGTCCCGAAAGGGGTTCTCAATGAGCAGTTCTTC. Protein product: CSVVPKGVLNEQFF.

V is TRBV28 and J is TRBJ1-1; D is unclear. Germline V gene sequence: CDR1 MDHEN, CDR2 SYDVKM. The CDR3 is 13 amino acids. Trimming stripped 10 bases from V and 4 bases from J, with 16 bases between. The CDR3 DNA is TGTGCCATCAACCGGGATCAGGTCACTGAAGCTTTCTTT. Amino acids: CAINRDQVTEAFF.

V is TRBV5-1 and J is TRBJ2-7; TRBD2 might be the D (6 bases). Per germline, CDR1 SGHRS and CDR2 YFSETQ. V gave up 1 base and J gave up 1 base, with 12 bases separating them. The CDR3 totals 15 residues. The CDR3 loop is CASSLSLEGSYEQYF. The CDR3 bases are TGCGCCAGCAGCTTGAGTTTGGAGGGGTCCTACGAGCAGTACTTC.

This chain joins TRBV19 and TRBJ1-3; TRBD1 matches at 7 bases. Trimming at V came to 6 bases and at J to 0 bases, leaving 14 bases not matched to a gene. The CDR3 spans 18 residues. In germline, CDR1 is LNHDA, CDR2 SQIVND (reference sequence). The CDR3 here is CASSKGNRGWASGNTIYF. In DNA, the CDR3 is TGTGCCAGTAGCAAAGGAAACAGGGGATGGGCCTCTGGAAACACCATATATTTT.

The V and J genes are TRBV7-2 and TRBJ2-1; D gene uncertain. Germline loops: CDR1 SGHTA, CDR2 FQGNSA. Trimming left V 1 base short and J 4 bases short, with 11 bases between. This CDR3 region has 15 residues. DNA for the CDR3: TGTGCCAGCAGCTTAGATCCTTCTAGTTACAATGAGCAGTTCTTC. Encoded protein: CASSLDPSSYNEQFF.

V and J are TRBV28 and TRBJ1-4; D unclear. This CDR3 comprises 16 residues. Trimming removed 3 bases from V and 8 bases from J, with 19 bases in between. Germline V gene sequence: CDR1 MDHEN, CDR2 SYDVKM. The CDR3 DNA reads TGTGCCAGCAGTTTGGAGGACTTCTCGGATAGAGAAAAACTGTTTTTT. It translates to CASSLEDFSDREKLFF.

The chain carries TRBV6-5 and TRBJ2-7; D possibly corresponds to TRBD2 (6 bases). Germline-derived CDR1 and CDR2 are MNHEY and SVGAGI. The V end was cut by 2 bases, the J end by 7 bases, with 15 bases between. The CDR3 is made up of 14 amino acids. The CDR3 protein is CASSYGTGLNEQYF. The CDR3 region has the DNA TGTGCCAGCAGTTACGGGACTGGATTAAATGAGCAGTACTTC.

The chain links TRBV19 to TRBJ2-2, with TRBD2 matching over 12 bases. The CDR3 totals 15 residues. V dropped 5 bases and J dropped 6; count of bases not matched to a gene: 4. From germline, CDR1 is LNHDA and CDR2 SQIVND (reference sequence). The CDR3 sequence is CASSPTSGSAGELFF. CDR3 bases: TGTGCCAGTAGTCCGACTAGCGGGAGCGCCGGGGAGCTGTTTTTT.

The chain has TRBV2 and TRBJ2-3; 10 nucleotides line up with TRBD2. CDR3 size: 14 residues. With 10 bases clipped from V and 2 bases from J, the junction kept 6 bases outside the gene matches. Germline V gives CDR1 SNHLY, CDR2 FYNNEI. CDR3 amino acids: CATTTSGFTDTQYF. CDR3 nucleotides: TGTGCCACTACGACTAGCGGGTTCACAGATACGCAGTATTTT. The full variable domain, its missing parts supplied by reference TRBV2 and TRBJ2-3, is EPEVTQTPSHQVTQMGQEVILRCVPISNHLYFYWYRQILGQKVEFLVSFYNNEISEKSEIFDDQFSVERPDGSNFTLKIRSTKLEDSAMYFCATTTSGFTDTQYFGPGTRLTVL.

The chain employs TRBV3-1 (or the pseudogene TRBV3-2) and TRBJ2-7; D is uncertain. The V and J ends lost 0 bases and 5 bases respectively, with 23 bases between them. CDR1 and CDR2 (germline): LGHDT, YNNKEL (reference sequence). The CDR3 consists of 18 residues. The CDR3, as DNA: TGTGCCAGCAGCCAAGATCGCACTATAAGACCGGGTTACAACGAGCAGTACTTC. Translating it yields CASSQDRTIRPGYNEQYF.

The chain combines TRBV7-2 with TRBJ2-1, with 7 bases lining up with TRBD2. CDR1 is SGHTA, CDR2 FQGNSA, per germline. The CDR3 covers 15 residues. The J segment lost 7 bases and the V segment lost 1 base, leaving 7 bases of the junction unmatched. CDR3 bases: TGTGCCAGCAGCTTAGGAGCGGGAATTTTAAATGAGCAGTTCTTC. It codes for CASSLGAGILNEQFF. The full variable domain, completed using reference TRBV7-2 and TRBJ2-1, is GAGVSQSPSNKVTEKGKDVELRCDPISGHTALYWYRQSLGQGLEFLIYFQGNSAPDKSGLPSDRFSAERTGGSVSTLTIQRTQQEDSAVYLCASSLGAGILNEQFFGPGTRLTVL.

This clone was counted a few times. The genes are TRBV5-1 and TRBJ2-1, with 7 bases matching TRBD2. CDR1 and CDR2 from the germline V gene are SGHRS and YFSETQ. V shed 4 bases and J 0 bases; nucleotides not matched to a gene: 4. The CDR3 sequence is 15 residues long. The CDR3 loop is CASSRGGSSYNEQFF. CDR3 DNA: TGCGCCAGCAGCAGGGGCGGGAGCTCCTACAATGAGCAGTTCTTC.

This clone is deemed medium-sized. This chain joins TRBV7-9 and TRBJ1-6, with 7 positions matching TRBD1. The CDR3 runs to 15 residues. V was clipped by 5 bases and J by 6 bases; unmatched bases: 7. Germline loops: CDR1 SEHNR, CDR2 FQNEAQ (reference sequence). CDR3: CASSRPTGFNSPLHF. The CDR3 bases are TGTGCCAGCAGCCGACCGACAGGGTTTAATTCACCCCTCCACTTT.